This T cell receptor beta chain was found in a study of cytomegalovirus exposure and HLA in healthy donors. Germline loops: CDR1 PRHDT, CDR2 FYEKMQ (reference sequence). Trimming took 5 bases from V and 0 from J; bases not matched to a gene: 4. This CDR3 region has 15 residues. The PCR contained 60 Vbeta and 13 Jbeta primers. Clones were sequenced by immunoSEQ multiplex PCR, and TCRdb holds only the in-frame ones, with some missing. This sample has about 200,000 clones, with under 70% found just once. At the time of sampling, donors were nominally healthy, though unrecorded immune exposures were likely.

This chain connects TRBV13 to TRBJ1-3, with TRBD1 matching 7 bases. The TCR comes from a middle-aged man in good health and CMV-seropositive. The material sequenced was PBMCs. CDR3 in DNA: TGTGCCAGCAGCCCTCAGGGGGTCTCTGGAAACACCATATATTTT. It codes for CASSPQGVSGNTIYF. The full variable domain, its missing parts supplied by reference TRBV13 and TRBJ1-3, is AAGVIQSPRHLIKEKRETATLKCYPIPRHDTVYWYQQGPGQDPQFLISFYEKMQSDKGSIPDRFSAQQFSDYHSELNMSSLELGDSALYFCASSPQGVSGNTIYFGEGSWLTVV.